The source of this TCR beta chain is a study of cytomegalovirus exposure and HLA in healthy donors. Study in general: The roughly 110 validation repertoires were produced on the same platform as the roughly 670 repertoires of the first cohort. This was reported in a later analysis. General observations from the study: There were a few CMV-associated chains whose specificity for CMV antigens was confirmed in vitro. Listed as cytomegalovirus-associated were over 150 TCR beta chains. The finding came from a later analysis; first-cohort TCR clusters tended to co-occur in the 90 to 150 validation repertoires.

This clone was recorded only once. The target antigen is unknown. CDR3 length equals 13 residues. After removal of 6 bases from V and 2 bases from J, the junction contained 2 bases not matched to a gene. Germline V gene data show CDR1 as MRHNA and CDR2 as SNTAGT. Clones were read by immunoSEQ multiplex PCR, and TCRdb kept only the in-frame ones, dropping some. This table has approximately 220,000 clones, 90% to 95% appearing once. This receptor was identified in a woman aged 18-30 years in good health and CMV-seronegative. The V gene is TRBV6-4, the J gene TRBJ2-3; 7 bases agree with TRBD2. The specimen was PBMCs. CDR3 loop: CASRGGITDTQYF. In DNA, the CDR3 is TGTGCCAGCAGGGGAGGGATCACAGATACGCAGTATTTT.